This TCR beta chain was profiled in a study of molecular identifiers for immune sequencing clone quantification. Study-wide results and limits: A single cell's spiked Jurkat TCR RNA was reportedly detectable among about a million naive cells. The share of molecules held by clones above 20 RNA copies was over 99% in effector cells and under 1% in naive cells.

This clonotype was seen many times. Its antigen is not identified. TCRdb fed the PCR reads into MiXCR, producing one record per CDR3 protein. The data hold some 320,000 distinct CDR3 sequences, with about 21% observed a single time. The CDR3 spans 14 residues. V was cut by 1 base and J by 6 bases, with 10 bases left in between. CDR1 is MGHRA and CDR2 is YSYEKL in the germline V gene. The receptor comes from a human donor in good health. Some libraries in this study had Jurkat cell RNA spiked in. The chain links TRBV4-1 to TRBJ1-5; D is ambiguous. Sequencing was done on a sample of naive CD8+ T cells from blood, with Jurkat cell RNA spiked in. Subset denoted: FACS-sorted CD8+CD4-CCR7+CD45RA+ naive T cells. CDR3 residues: CASSQGTGFQPQHF. CDR3 coding DNA: TGCGCCAGCAGCCAAGGAACGGGGTTTCAGCCCCAGCATTTT.